The 7 T cell receptor beta chains reported below all come from one sample, sequenced in a study of Graves' ophthalmopathy and Graves' hyperthyroidism. Amplification targeted the TCR beta CDR3 regions, with RNA transcripts as the source material. HTBI primers served in a first-round RT-PCR, which a second-round multiplex PCR followed. TCRdb used MiXCR to reprocess the multiplex PCR reads, holding one entry per CDR3 protein. This repertoire shows almost 750,000 distinct CDR3 sequences, 40% found once; its top ten account for around 40%. The sample was peripheral blood. These receptor sequences come from an adult man with Graves' ophthalmopathy.

This clonotype appeared a few times. The chain employs TRBV7-9 and TRBJ2-7, with TRBD2 identical over 8 bases. The CDR3 loop spans 15 amino acids. CDR1 is SEHNR and CDR2 is FQNEAQ in the germline V gene (reference sequence). J gave up 2 bases and V 5 bases, and 8 bases lay outside the gene matches. Here the CDR3 reads CASSLPGGGTYEQYF. The CDR3 bases are TGTGCCAGCAGCCTGCCGGGGGGGGGCACCTACGAGCAGTACTTC. Using reference TRBV7-9 and TRBJ2-7 for the parts outside the CDR3, the full variable domain is DTGVSQNPRHKITKRGQNVTFRCDPISEHNRLYWYRQTLGQGPEFLTYFQNEAQLEKSRLLSDRFSAERPKGSFSTLEIQRTEQGDSAMYLCASSLPGGGTYEQYFGPGTRLTVT.

The chain joins TRBV7-9 to TRBJ1-6; D call uncertain. V was clipped by 3 bases and J by 7 bases, with 13 bases between them. The CDR3 contains 15 residues. Germline assignment: CDR1 SEHNR and CDR2 FQNEAQ (reference sequence). CDR3 nucleotides: TGTGCCAGCAGCTTCGCTATAGCGGGGAATTCACCCCTCCACTTT. Protein: CASSFAIAGNSPLHF.

This clonotype was observed a few times. The chain joins TRBV2 to TRBJ2-2; D is perhaps TRBD1 (6 bases). The V end lost 5 bases, the J end lost 7 bases, and 14 bases lay between the germline ends. Germline loops: CDR1 SNHLY, CDR2 FYNNEI. CDR3 length: 14 amino acids. CDR3 nucleotides: TGTGCCAGCAGTCGACAGGTCCCTAGCGGGGAGCTGTTTTTT. Translated: CASSRQVPSGELFF.

This clonotype was recorded a few times. This rearrangement joins TRBV25-1 to TRBJ2-2; TRBD2 aligns across 8 bases. V was pared by 5 bases and J by 7 bases, with 15 bases of the junction left unmatched. The V gene's germline CDR1 is MGHDK and CDR2 SYGVNS. This CDR3 is 17 amino acids long. The CDR3: CASSSPRAGALGGELFF. CDR3 bases: TGTGCCAGCAGTTCGCCCAGAGCGGGAGCATTGGGCGGGGAGCTGTTTTTT.

This clonotype occurred many times. This chain uses TRBV7-9 with TRBJ1-2, with 7 bases that match TRBD1. This CDR3 contains 15 residues. Per the germline V gene, CDR1 is SEHNR and CDR2 is FQNEAQ (reference sequence). V shed 1 base and J 5 bases; nucleotides not matched to a gene: 7. For the CDR3, the DNA is TGTGCCAGCAGCTTAGAGGGGACAGAGCGATATGGCTACACCTTC. It yields the protein CASSLEGTERYGYTF.

The chain joins TRBV19 to TRBJ2-7; 8 bases align to TRBD2. The CDR3 has 13 amino acids. With V trimmed by 10 bases and J by 3 bases, 8 bases remained unmatched. Germline V gene lookup returns CDR1 LNHDA and CDR2 SQIVND (reference sequence). CDR3 loop: CATAPRGGYEQYF. DNA of the CDR3: TGTGCCACCGCGCCCCGGGGGGGCTACGAGCAGTACTTC.

This clonotype was observed once. The rearrangement uses TRBV29-1 and TRBJ1-3; D perhaps matches TRBD1 (5 bases). CDR3 length equals 12 residues. With 3 bases removed from V and 7 bases from J, the gap between germline ends came to 10 bases. Germline V gene sequence: CDR1 SQVTM, CDR2 ANQGSEA. The CDR3 sequence is CSVEEQGNTIYF. CDR3 nucleotides: TGCAGCGTTGAGGAGCAGGGTAACACCATATATTTT.